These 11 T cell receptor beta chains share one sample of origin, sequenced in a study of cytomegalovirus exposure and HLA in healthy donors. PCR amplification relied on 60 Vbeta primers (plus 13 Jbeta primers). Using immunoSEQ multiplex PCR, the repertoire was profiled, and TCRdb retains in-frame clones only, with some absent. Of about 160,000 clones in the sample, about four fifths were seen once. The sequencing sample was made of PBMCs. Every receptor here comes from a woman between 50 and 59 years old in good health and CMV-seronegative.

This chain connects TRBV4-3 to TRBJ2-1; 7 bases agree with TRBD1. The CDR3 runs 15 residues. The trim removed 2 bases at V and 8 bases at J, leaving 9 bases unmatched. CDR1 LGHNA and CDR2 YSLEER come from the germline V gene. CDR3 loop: CASSQHRQGTDEQFF. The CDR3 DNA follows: TGCGCCAGCAGCCAACATCGACAGGGTACGGATGAGCAGTTCTTC.

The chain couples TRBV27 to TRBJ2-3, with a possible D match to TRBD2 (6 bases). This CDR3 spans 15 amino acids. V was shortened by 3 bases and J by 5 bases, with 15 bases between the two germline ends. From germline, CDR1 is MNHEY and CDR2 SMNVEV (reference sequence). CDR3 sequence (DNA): TGTGCCAGCAGTTTCCGGGTTCGGAGGGGAGATACGCAGTATTTT. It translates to CASSFRVRRGDTQYF.

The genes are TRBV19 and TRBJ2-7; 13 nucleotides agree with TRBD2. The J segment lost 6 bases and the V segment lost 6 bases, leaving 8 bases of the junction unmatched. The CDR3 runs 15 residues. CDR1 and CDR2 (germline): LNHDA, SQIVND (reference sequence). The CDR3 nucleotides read TGTGCCAGTAGCATCTCACTAGCGGGGGGGCGCGAGCAGTACTTC. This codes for CASSISLAGGREQYF. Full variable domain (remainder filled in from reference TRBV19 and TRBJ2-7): DGGITQSPKYLFRKEGQNVTLSCEQNLNHDAMYWYRQDPGQGLRLIYYSQIVNDFQKGDIAEGYSVSREKKESFPLTVTSAQKNPTAFYLCASSISLAGGREQYFGPGTRLTVT.

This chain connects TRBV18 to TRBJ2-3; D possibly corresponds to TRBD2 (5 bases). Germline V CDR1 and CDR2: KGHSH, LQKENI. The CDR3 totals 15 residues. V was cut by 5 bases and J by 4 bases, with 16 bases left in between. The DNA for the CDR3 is TGTGCCAGCTCAGCCATGGGCGGGCTCGCAGATACGCAGTATTTT. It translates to CASSAMGGLADTQYF. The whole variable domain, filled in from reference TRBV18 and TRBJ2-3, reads NAGVMQNPRHLVRRRGQEARLRCSPMKGHSHVYWYRQLPEEGLKFMVYLQKENIIDESGMPKERFSAEFPKEGPSILRIQQVVRGDSAAYFCASSAMGGLADTQYFGPGTRLTVL.

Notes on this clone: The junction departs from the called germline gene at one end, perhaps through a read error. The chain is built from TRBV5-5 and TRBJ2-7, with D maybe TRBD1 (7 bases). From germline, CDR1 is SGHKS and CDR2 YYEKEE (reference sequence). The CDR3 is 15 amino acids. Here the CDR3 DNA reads TGTGCCAACAGCTTATATCAGGGGGGTAGCTACGAGCAGTACTTC. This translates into CANSLYQGGSYEQYF.

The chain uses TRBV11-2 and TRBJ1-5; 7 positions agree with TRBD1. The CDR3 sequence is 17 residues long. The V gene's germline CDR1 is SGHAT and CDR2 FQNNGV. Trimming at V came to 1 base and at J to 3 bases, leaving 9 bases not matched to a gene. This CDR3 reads CASSLGTGDIANQPQHF. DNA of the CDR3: TGTGCCAGCAGCTTAGGGACAGGAGATATAGCCAATCAGCCCCAGCATTTT.

CDR3 nucleotides: TGCGCCAGCAGCCAGGCCCTGACTAGCGTGGCCACCGGGGAGCTGTTTTTT. Protein: CASSQALTSVATGELFF. The J gene is TRBJ2-2, the V gene TRBV4-3; 8 bases are shared with TRBD2. The ends lost 3 bases at V and 4 bases at J; junction bases unmatched: 10. The CDR3 is made up of 17 amino acids. Germline V gene sequence: CDR1 LGHNA, CDR2 YSLEER.

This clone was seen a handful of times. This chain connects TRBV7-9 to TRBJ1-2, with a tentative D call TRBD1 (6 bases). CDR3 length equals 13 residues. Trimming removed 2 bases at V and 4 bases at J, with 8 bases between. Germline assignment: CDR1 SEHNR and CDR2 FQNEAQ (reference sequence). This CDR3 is CASSLQGTYGYTF. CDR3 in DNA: TGTGCCAGCAGCTTACAGGGGACCTATGGCTACACCTTC.

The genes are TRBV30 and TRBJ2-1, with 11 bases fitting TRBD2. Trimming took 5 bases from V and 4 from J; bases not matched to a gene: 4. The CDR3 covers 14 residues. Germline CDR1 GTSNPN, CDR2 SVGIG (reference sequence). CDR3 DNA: TGTGCCTGGCAGACTAGCGGGGATTACAATGAGCAGTTCTTC. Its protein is CAWQTSGDYNEQFF.

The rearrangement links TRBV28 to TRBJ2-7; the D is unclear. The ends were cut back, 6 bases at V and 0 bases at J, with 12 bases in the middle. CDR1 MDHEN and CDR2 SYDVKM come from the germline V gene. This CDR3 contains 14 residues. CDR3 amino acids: CASSLVSRSYEQYF. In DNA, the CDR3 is TGTGCCAGCAGCCTGGTCTCGCGCTCCTACGAGCAGTACTTC.

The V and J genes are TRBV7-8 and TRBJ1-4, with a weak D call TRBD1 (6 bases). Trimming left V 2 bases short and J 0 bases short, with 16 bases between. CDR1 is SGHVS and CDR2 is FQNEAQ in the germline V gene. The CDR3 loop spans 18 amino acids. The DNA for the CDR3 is TGTGCCAGCAGCTTACCCTCGGACAGAACTGCAACTAATGAAAAACTGTTTTTT. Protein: CASSLPSDRTATNEKLFF.